This passage covers 18 T cell receptor beta chains from one sample sequenced in a study of blood T cells in healthy people across ages. Using a J-beta primer mix together with a sample-barcoded 5' primer, a second PCR was run for roughly 7 to 11 cycles. Using its own MiXCR run on the 5' RACE reads, TCRdb lists one record per CDR3 protein. The sample records around 1,500,000 distinct CDR3 sequences, 28% being singletons. Sequencing input: blood. The source is a woman aged 25 to 39 in good health.

The sample holds many counts of this clonotype. V usage is TRBV12-3 or TRBV12-4 and J usage is TRBJ1-5; TRBD1 matches at 7 bases. Trimming cost V 5 bases and J 1 base; bases outside gene matches: 2. The CDR3 spans 14 residues. The CDR3 DNA follows: TGTGCCAGCAGTCAACAGGGGAGCAATCAGCCCCAGCATTTT. It codes for CASSQQGSNQPQHF.

This clonotype was found many times. An end of the junction does not agree with germline; a read error may underlie this. V usage is TRBV12-3 or TRBV12-4 and J usage is TRBJ1-4; D unresolved. This CDR3 contains 13 residues. CDR3 amino acids: CASSLAVEEKLFF. The CDR3 region has the DNA TGTGCCAGCAGCTTAGCCGTCGAGGAAAAACTGTTTTTT.

This clonotype was counted between two and nine times. The V gene is TRBV3-1, the J gene TRBJ2-7; D assignment may be TRBD1 or TRBD2 (5 bases each). Trimming took off 8 bases at V and 6 bases at J, with 14 bases between the two ends. The germline V gene encodes CDR1 LGHDT and CDR2 YNNKEL (reference sequence). The CDR3 extends over 12 amino acids. CDR3 in amino acids: CASGSGTSEQYF. The CDR3 coding sequence is TGTGCCAGCGGTTCCGGGACCTCCGAGCAGTACTTC.

This clonotype was counted only a few times. The chain joins TRBV20-1 to TRBJ2-1; TRBD2 matches at 8 bases. This CDR3 region has 17 residues. V gave up 3 bases and J gave up 9 bases; unmatched junction bases: 19. CDR1 is DFQATT and CDR2 is SNEGSKA in the germline V gene (reference sequence). The CDR3 DNA reads as TGCAGTGCTAGGGGCGCCCGAACTAGCGGCCCCCACAGTGAGCAGTTCTTC. Translating gives CSARGARTSGPHSEQFF.

This clonotype was counted many times. The V gene is TRBV4-2, the J gene TRBJ2-5; D perhaps matches TRBD2 (6 bases). Trimming left V 0 bases short and J 1 base short, with 12 bases between. The germline gives CDR1 LGHNA, CDR2 YNFKEQ. The CDR3 spans 16 residues. The CDR3 loop is CASSQEVGGVQETQYF. CDR3 DNA sequence: TGTGCCAGCAGCCAAGAGGTCGGGGGAGTCCAAGAGACCCAGTACTTC.

The chain has TRBV12-5 and TRBJ1-2; D might be TRBD1 (5 bases). This CDR3 has 14 amino acids. Germline CDR1 reads LGHNT; CDR2 reads FRNRAP. Trimming shortened V by 5 bases and J by 4 bases, and 14 bases separated the two germline ends. The CDR3 protein is CASGLGRGAYGYTF. The DNA for the CDR3 is TGTGCTAGTGGTCTCGGACGAGGGGCCTATGGCTACACCTTC.

A note on this clonotype: A much bigger clone sits one base away, suggesting this may be a read error. The rearrangement uses TRBV29-1 and TRBJ2-3; D is possibly TRBD1 (5 bases). The CDR3 runs to 15 residues. CDR1 and CDR2 from the germline V gene are SQVTM and ANQGSEA. The V gene lost 7 bases and the J gene lost 2 bases, with 19 bases spanning the gap. CDR3 nucleotide sequence: TGCAGCGACAATACAGGTCATCCCTACACAGATACGCAGTATTTT. It specifies CSDNTGHPYTDTQYF.

A remark on this clonotype: A much larger clone differs by one base, so this may be a read error. The V and J genes are TRBV29-1 and TRBJ2-1; D may be TRBD2 (6 bases). The V gene's germline CDR1 is SQVTM and CDR2 ANQGSEA. Trimming took off 8 bases at V and 0 bases at J, with 20 bases between the two ends. The length of the CDR3 is 16 residues. For the CDR3, the DNA is TGCAGCCTTCTAGGAGGGCCATGGGGCTCCTACAATGAGCAGTTCTTC. Its translation is CSLLGGPWGSYNEQFF.

This clonotype showed up just a few times. The chain is built from TRBV5-5 and TRBJ2-7; 7 nucleotides line up with TRBD1. The trim removed 1 base at V and 3 bases at J, leaving 4 bases unmatched. This CDR3 has 14 residues. Germline CDR1 is SGHKS and CDR2 is YYEKEE (reference sequence). In nucleotides, the CDR3 is TGTGCCAGCAGCTTGACCGGGACAGTCTACGAGCAGTACTTC. Protein sequence: CASSLTGTVYEQYF.

With respect to this clonotype: A much bigger clone sits one base away, suggesting this may be a read error. The J gene is TRBJ1-2, the V gene TRBV7-2; no reliable D call. Per the germline V gene, CDR1 is SGHTA and CDR2 is FQGNSA. V lost 5 bases, J lost 5 bases, and 15 bases lay in between. The CDR3 has 14 amino acids. In nucleotides, the CDR3 is TGTACCAGCAGCCTAGAATTGGTAGGGTATGGCTACACCTTC. Its translation: CTSSLELVGYGYTF. Variable domain in full (rest from reference TRBV7-2 and TRBJ1-2): GAGVSQSPSNKVTEKGKDVELRCDPISGHTALYWYRQSLGQGLEFLIYFQGNSAPDKSGLPSDRFSAERTGGSVSTLTIQRTQQEDSAVYLCTSSLELVGYGYTFGSGTRLTVV.

There are many counts of this clonotype. CDR3 coding DNA: TGCAGTGCTAGAGCGGCCCCCTACGAGCAGTACTTC. This encodes CSARAAPYEQYF. This rearrangement joins TRBV20-1 to TRBJ2-7; D call uncertain. This CDR3 is 12 amino acids long. From germline, CDR1 is DFQATT and CDR2 SNEGSKA (reference sequence). V was shortened by 1 base and J by 2 bases, with 6 bases between the two germline ends.

The chain links TRBV7-3 to TRBJ1-2; 8 bases fit TRBD1. Looked up from germline, CDR1 is SGHTA and CDR2 is FQGTGA. The CDR3 contains 13 residues. The trim removed 5 bases at V and 7 bases at J, leaving 6 bases unmatched. CDR3 DNA: TGTGCCAGCAGCCAAGACAGGGGATCTGGCTACACCTTC. Its protein product is CASSQDRGSGYTF.

The genes are TRBV20-1 and TRBJ2-1, with a tentative D call TRBD2 (6 bases). The CDR3 contains 13 residues. Germline V gene data show CDR1 as DFQATT and CDR2 as SNEGSKA (reference sequence). Trimming pared 8 bases from V and 12 bases from J, leaving 23 bases between. CDR3 sequence: CSFLRLASYGQFF. As DNA, the CDR3 is TGCAGTTTTCTCCGGCTAGCGAGCTACGGGCAGTTCTTC.

This clonotype was detected a few times. This chain uses TRBV3-1 with TRBJ1-1; 8 bases agree with TRBD1. Unmatched junction bases numbered 4, after V lost 0 bases and J lost 7 bases. The CDR3 spans 14 residues. The germline CDR1 and CDR2 sequences are LGHDT and YNNKEL (reference sequence). CDR3 amino acids: CASSQDRGQVEAFF. DNA of the CDR3: TGTGCCAGCAGCCAAGACAGGGGGCAAGTTGAAGCTTTCTTT.

This chain joins TRBV9 and TRBJ2-1, with D possibly being TRBD1 or TRBD2 (5 bases each). In germline, CDR1 is SGDLS, CDR2 YYNGEE. This CDR3 contains 14 residues. Trimming took 2 bases from V and 9 from J, leaving 15 bases between them. This CDR3 is CASSVTLGDGEQFF. The CDR3 bases are TGTGCCAGCAGCGTCACGTTGGGGGACGGTGAGCAGTTCTTC.

This clonotype occurred many times. The chain links TRBV5-1 to TRBJ2-5; possible D gene TRBD2, 5 bases. The CDR3 runs to 16 residues. Germline assignment: CDR1 SGHRS and CDR2 YFSETQ. The V end was cut by 0 bases, the J end by 1 base, with 13 bases between. The DNA of the CDR3 is TGCGCCAGCAGCTTGGGGTTAGCGCACCTCCAAGAGACCCAGTACTTC. This gives the protein CASSLGLAHLQETQYF.

This clonotype was detected only a few times. The chain combines TRBV27 with TRBJ2-4; perhaps TRBD2 as D (5 bases). CDR1 is MNHEY and CDR2 is SMNVEV in the germline V gene (reference sequence). The CDR3 consists of 12 residues. Trimming took off 6 bases at V and 8 bases at J, with 11 bases between the two ends. The CDR3 here is CASSPGNDIQYF. CDR3 nucleotides: TGTGCCAGCAGCCCCGGGAACGACATTCAGTACTTC.

The chain uses TRBV29-1 and TRBJ2-5; D possibly matches TRBD1 or TRBD2 (5 bases each). The J call is uncertain, as TRBJ2-7 better fits the DNA end. Germline CDR1 is SQVTM and CDR2 is ANQGSEA. The CDR3 sequence is 11 residues long. CDR3 nucleotide sequence: TGCAGCGCTGGGACGGACTGCGAGCAGTACTTC. The encoded protein is CSAGTDCEQYF.